This T cell receptor beta chain was documented in a study of blood T cells in healthy people across ages (dated by TCRdb to between 2014 and 2017). Broadly, across the study: In model experiments, roughly one uniquely barcoded TCR beta cDNA molecule per two T cells was captured by template switching. Four age groups were formed from the donors: young (average 16 years), middle-aged (around 39), aged (more than 55) and long-lived (less than 85). Age-related changes in TCR beta repertoire diversity were measured in the study by deep sequencing normalized with unique cDNA molecular identifiers. To avoid experimental bias, donors of different ages were randomly spread across the sequencing lanes. The study analyzed two additional independent replicas of 1 million unique cDNA reads from the same blood draw for two donors, one aged 18 to 29 and one aged 80 or older. The research as a whole found: There was a strong correlation between observed TCR beta diversity and the percentage of naive T cells measured by flow cytometry. Conclusive comparison of naive and antigen-experienced compartments was prevented by the profiling of bulk unsorted PBMCs. Total diversity estimates from one million sequenced T cells were considered lower bounds and underestimates. Compared with the aged group, more naive CD4+ T cells, fewer expanded clones and increased TCR diversity were shown by the long-lived group, suggesting age selection. Because the CMV infection status of the donors was unknown, age-related changes in expanded clonotypes may potentially have been confounded. Observed TCR beta diversity per million T cells fell roughly linearly with age, and a significant reduction was already apparent by age approximately 41.

V loses 5 bases at its end and J loses 2 bases; junction bases beyond the gene matches: 6. Including cysteine and phenylalanine, the CDR3 has 16 amino acids. Only the CDR3 DNA is retained, 48 bases long and in frame from the first base. Taken from the germline V gene (reference sequence), the CDR1 and CDR2 loops are PRHDT and FYEKMQ. The donors were some 39 Caucasian individuals from Russia, aged roughly 6 to 90 years, who were systemically healthy. Each donor gave 8 to 10 milliliters of peripheral blood, drawn into EDTA-treated Vacutainer tubes. Ficoll-Paque density-gradient centrifugation was used to isolate PBMCs, with at least 6.5 million per sample. Trizol reagent was used to extract total RNA from PBMCs, with at least 6 micrograms per sample. The percentages of naive CD45RAhigh/CD27high T cells were determined by flow cytometry on a PBMC aliquot from every donor. In this sample, this clonotype turned up a few times. The target of this receptor is not known. It has no much larger one-base neighbor in the sample; base qualities were not kept.

Library creation used 5' RACE. Data came from an Illumina HiSeq 2500. A second PCR of about 7 to 12 cycles was run with a J-beta primer mix and a sample-barcoded 5' primer. A template-switch 5' adaptor carrying 12 random nucleotides introduced a unique molecular identifier onto each TCR beta cDNA molecule. Each sample yielded at least 2.5 million CDR3-containing paired-end reads. The Mint cDNA synthesis kit, primed by a TRBC-specific oligonucleotide, was used to synthesize first-strand cDNA from all RNA. After uracil-DNA glycosylase treatment, a first 18-cycle PCR used universal primers M1SS and BC2_uni_R on all cDNA. Per the source publication's procedure: Normalization of each sample was performed by random selection of 1 million high-quality reads, each carrying a distinct molecular identifier. Instead of being binned into consensus sequences, reads that shared molecular identifiers were thrown out. MiTCR, run with a Q25 quality threshold and the strictest error-elimination algorithm, handled CDR3 identification, clonotype clustering and error correction. A nonparametric unseen species model using Euler transformation provided a lower-bound estimate of total TCR beta diversity. TCRdb trimmed public reads at Q25 via fastp, called clones via MiXCR and kept in-frame beta chains. Here each entry gathers all rows of one CDR3 protein and keeps the most common genes and DNA. The authors' filters were not applied to this entry. Counted in this sample were more than 1 million distinct CDR3 sequences; 45% of them appeared once. The top ten hold 15% to 20% of the sample.

This clonotype was sampled from an older woman in good health. Sequences were obtained from blood. The rearranged chain carries TRBV13 and TRBJ2-5; TRBD2 fits 12 bases in the junction. Read as DNA, the sequence is TGTGCCAGCAGCCCGCGACTAGCGGGAGTTCAAGAGACCCAGTACTTC. It is translated as CASSPRLAGVQETQYF.